Each of the 15 T cell receptor beta chains below was sequenced from the same sample in a study of cytomegalovirus exposure and HLA in healthy donors. It was with 60 Vbeta and 13 Jbeta primers that the PCR ran. Sequencing used immunoSEQ multiplex PCR; TCRdb keeps in-frame clones, though not all of them. The sample yields roughly 100,000 clones, roughly 77% seen once. Sequencing was performed on PBMCs. These receptors were collected from a woman aged 18-29 years in good health and CMV-seropositive.

This clone was counted only a few times. This chain links TRBV19 with TRBJ2-3; maybe TRBD2 (6 bases). The CDR3 contains 13 residues. Germline CDR1 reads LNHDA; CDR2 reads SQIVND (reference sequence). V shed 7 bases and J shed 4 bases, with 12 bases lying between them. The CDR3 spells CASTPWGADTQYF. Written as DNA, the CDR3 is TGTGCCAGTACCCCCTGGGGGGCAGATACGCAGTATTTT.

This chain connects TRBV18 to TRBJ2-3; 8 nucleotides align to TRBD2. The V and J ends lost 3 bases and 4 bases, in that order; junction bases with no gene match: 6. The CDR3 spans 15 residues. Germline CDR1 and CDR2: KGHSH and LQKENI. The CDR3 DNA reads TGTGCCAGCTCACCCCCGACTAGCGTATCAGATACGCAGTATTTT. This codes for CASSPPTSVSDTQYF. Combining the CDR3 with reference TRBV18 and TRBJ2-3 gives the whole variable domain NAGVMQNPRHLVRRRGQEARLRCSPMKGHSHVYWYRQLPEEGLKFMVYLQKENIIDESGMPKERFSAEFPKEGPSILRIQQVVRGDSAAYFCASSPPTSVSDTQYFGPGTRLTVL.

The rearrangement uses TRBV28 and TRBJ1-2; D not certain. Trimming took 6 bases from V and 8 from J, leaving 16 bases between them. In germline, CDR1 is MDHEN, CDR2 SYDVKM. The CDR3 totals 13 residues. The CDR3 loop reads CASRPGATGGYTF. The CDR3 region has the DNA TGTGCCAGCAGACCGGGAGCTACCGGGGGCTACACCTTC.

This chain's CDR3 is CASSLVRDREGYSNQPQHF. The CDR3 nucleotides read TGTGCCAGTAGCCTCGTCCGGGACAGGGAGGGCTATAGCAATCAGCCCCAGCATTTT. This chain joins TRBV19 and TRBJ1-5, with 9 nucleotides matching TRBD1. The germline V gene encodes CDR1 LNHDA and CDR2 SQIVND (reference sequence). V shed 6 bases and J 0 bases; nucleotides not matched to a gene: 15. The CDR3 loop spans 19 amino acids.

The rearrangement links TRBV20-1 to TRBJ2-1, with D unclear. CDR1 and CDR2 (germline): DFQATT, SNEGSKA (reference sequence). The V end was cut by 6 bases, the J end by 6 bases, with 9 bases between. The CDR3 is made up of 11 amino acids. In DNA form, the CDR3 reads TGCAGTGCCAGGAACGTCAATGAGCAGTTCTTC. Translated, it gives CSARNVNEQFF.

The chain links TRBV19 to TRBJ2-7; no reliable D call. V lost 1 base, J lost 3 bases, and 7 bases lay in between. This CDR3 is 13 amino acids long. Germline V gives CDR1 LNHDA, CDR2 SQIVND (reference sequence). Written as DNA, the CDR3 is TGTGCCAGTAGTATAGGCAGGTACTACGAGCAGTACTTC. Its translation: CASSIGRYYEQYF.

The V and J genes are TRBV2 and TRBJ1-1; D uncertain. The germline CDR1 and CDR2 sequences are SNHLY and FYNNEI. V dropped 7 bases and J dropped 2 bases, with 14 bases sitting between them. The CDR3 consists of 14 residues. CDR3 nucleotides: TGTGCCAGCACCGAAGAGATATTTAACACTGAAGCTTTCTTT. It is translated as CASTEEIFNTEAFF.

The chain recombines TRBV10-1 with TRBJ2-5; TRBD2 agrees at 9 bases. Germline V gene sequence: CDR1 WNHNN, CDR2 SYGVQD (reference sequence). The CDR3 is 15 amino acids. With 1 base clipped from V and 5 bases from J, the junction kept 5 bases outside the gene matches. CDR3 residues: CASSECSGRRETQYF. The DNA for the CDR3 is TGCGCCAGCAGTGAGTGTAGCGGGAGAAGGGAGACCCAGTACTTC.

This clone has more than one count but fewer than ten. As DNA, the CDR3 is TGTGCCAGCAGCCAATGGACTAGCGTGGGAGATACGCAGTATTTT. Translated, it gives CASSQWTSVGDTQYF. The chain recombines TRBV28 with TRBJ2-3; 9 bases map to TRBD2. CDR3 size: 15 residues. Trimming took 6 bases from V and 5 from J; bases not matched to a gene: 9. Germline-derived CDR1 and CDR2 are MDHEN and SYDVKM.

CDR3: CASSLERGGTEAFF. CDR3 coding DNA: TGTGCCAGCAGCTTAGAAAGGGGCGGTACAGAAGCTTTCTTT. The J gene is TRBJ1-1, the V gene TRBV7-8; D perhaps matches TRBD1 (5 bases). Germline V gene data show CDR1 as SGHVS and CDR2 as FQNEAQ. This CDR3 comprises 14 residues. V lost 1 base and J 8 bases, leaving 14 bases between the germline ends.

V gene TRBV5-1 combines with J gene TRBJ2-7, with D maybe TRBD1 (6 bases). Germline values: CDR1 SGHRS, CDR2 YFSETQ. CDR3 length: 12 amino acids. Trimming left V 6 bases short and J 3 bases short, with 10 bases between. This CDR3 reads CASKQGNYEQYF. The CDR3 DNA sequence: TGCGCCAGCAAGCAGGGGAACTACGAGCAGTACTTC.

In DNA, the CDR3 is TGTGCCAGCAGCTTAAGGGGCCACGCCCTAAACACTGAAGCTTTCTTT. This sequence encodes CASSLRGHALNTEAFF. The rearrangement links TRBV7-2 to TRBJ1-1, with D perhaps matching TRBD1 (5 bases). This CDR3 is built from 16 residues. The V end was cut by 2 bases, the J end by 2 bases, with 15 bases between. Per the germline V gene, CDR1 is SGHTA and CDR2 is FQGNSA.

This clone has more than one count but fewer than ten. The chain uses TRBV6-1 and TRBJ2-1, with TRBD2 matching 7 bases. Germline V gives CDR1 MNHNS, CDR2 SASEGT. The CDR3 is made up of 13 amino acids. J lost 9 bases, V lost 6 bases, and 8 bases had no gene match. The CDR3 region is CASRGRETSEQFF. The CDR3 DNA reads as TGTGCCAGCAGAGGGCGGGAGACGAGTGAGCAGTTCTTC.

This clone has only a few counts. The gene calls are TRBV7-9 and TRBJ1-2, with D perhaps matching TRBD1 (5 bases). The germline V gene encodes CDR1 SEHNR and CDR2 FQNEAQ (reference sequence). V gave up 5 bases and J gave up 6 bases, with 16 bases separating them. The CDR3 has 14 residues. CDR3: CASSTPPRGNGYTF. For the CDR3, the DNA is TGTGCCAGCAGCACACCGCCCCGGGGGAATGGCTACACCTTC.

The V call is TRBV2, the J call TRBJ2-5, with TRBD2 matching over 7 bases. Germline V gene data show CDR1 as SNHLY and CDR2 as FYNNEI. The J segment lost 0 bases and the V segment lost 7 bases, leaving 5 bases of the junction unmatched. The CDR3 covers 14 residues. This CDR3 reads CASKRDPDQETQYF. The CDR3 DNA is TGTGCCAGCAAGCGGGACCCCGACCAAGAGACCCAGTACTTC.